Following are 7 T cell receptor beta chains from one sample sequenced in a study of blood T cell repertoires in COVID-19. Produced via immunoSEQ multiplex PCR; TCRdb's table is partial and in-frame only. In the table there are 200,000 to 250,000 clones, about 87% of which are singletons. The sequenced sample was peripheral blood. These receptors originate from a man aged 70 or older with acute or convalescent COVID-19.

This chain links TRBV4-3 with TRBJ1-1; D possibly corresponds to TRBD1 (6 bases). The V end lost 1 base, the J end lost 7 bases, and 10 bases lay between the germline ends. The length of the CDR3 is 13 residues. Germline assignment: CDR1 LGHNA and CDR2 YSLEER. The CDR3, as DNA: TGCGCCAGCAGCCAAGCCCAGGGGTTTGAAGCTTTCTTT. It yields the protein CASSQAQGFEAFF.

This rearrangement joins TRBV5-1 to TRBJ2-1; D is unclear. The CDR3 consists of 14 residues. CDR1 SGHRS and CDR2 YFSETQ come from the germline V gene. Trimming stripped 4 bases from V and 8 bases from J, with 16 bases between. This chain's CDR3 is CASSISARIYEQFF. CDR3 in DNA: TGCGCCAGCAGCATTTCTGCTAGAATCTATGAGCAGTTCTTC. Using reference TRBV5-1 and TRBJ2-1 for the parts outside the CDR3, the full variable domain is KAGVTQTPRYLIKTRGQQVTLSCSPISGHRSVSWYQQTPGQGLQFLFEYFSETQRNKGNFPGRFSGRQFSNSRSEMNVSTLELGDSALYLCASSISARIYEQFFGPGTRLTVL.

CDR3 protein: CASSPGTGKGGELFF. The CDR3 DNA sequence: TGTGCCAGCAGCCCCGGGACAGGGAAGGGCGGGGAGCTGTTTTTT. V usage is TRBV9 and J usage is TRBJ2-2, with 9 positions matching TRBD1. The germline CDR1 and CDR2 sequences are SGDLS and YYNGEE. With V trimmed by 4 bases and J by 7 bases, 8 bases remained unmatched. The CDR3 is made up of 15 amino acids.

This chain connects TRBV3-1 (or the pseudogene TRBV3-2) to TRBJ1-1; D is perhaps TRBD1 (6 bases). Trimming removed 7 bases at V and 4 bases at J, with 10 bases between. Germline loops: CDR1 LGHDT, CDR2 YNNKEL (reference sequence). The CDR3 is 12 residues long. CDR3 sequence: CASNTGPTEAFF. In DNA, the CDR3 is TGTGCCAGCAATACAGGGCCCACTGAAGCTTTCTTT.

The genes are TRBV9 and TRBJ2-5, with 8 bases fitting TRBD2. V shed 4 bases and J 2 bases; nucleotides not matched to a gene: 10. Germline CDR1 is SGDLS and CDR2 is YYNGEE. The CDR3 covers 16 residues. CDR3 nucleotides: TGTGCCAGCAGCCTCCGGGGCGGGAGGAAGCAAGAGACCCAGTACTTC. Its translation: CASSLRGGRKQETQYF.

This clone has just one count. The chain links TRBV4-1 to TRBJ2-7; 9 bases are shared with TRBD1. The ends lost 4 bases at V and 6 bases at J; junction bases unmatched: 10. The germline V gene has CDR1 MGHRA and CDR2 YSYEKL. This CDR3 region has 15 residues. CDR3: CASSRTGTGSVEQYF. CDR3 nucleotides: TGCGCCAGCAGCCGCACCGGGACAGGGAGCGTCGAGCAGTACTTC.

The chain recombines TRBV5-6 with TRBJ2-1; 7 bases agree with TRBD1. Per germline, CDR1 SGHDT and CDR2 YYEEEE. CDR3 length: 12 residues. V trimming: 3 bases; J trimming: 7 bases; junction bases outside the gene matches: 1. CDR3 nucleotide sequence: TGTGCCAGCAGCTCGGACAGGAATGAGCAGTTCTTC. Its translation: CASSSDRNEQFF.